This T cell receptor beta chain emerged from a study of PD-L1 blockade in urothelial cancer. Study summary: Every 3 weeks, patients received intravenous atezolizumab 1,200 mg, beginning 2014. Patients previously received 0 to 3 chemotherapy regimens. The researchers analyzed blood 3 weeks (second dose) and 6 weeks after treatment start. T cell content in blood samples showed a median of around 140,000.

The table came from immunoSEQ multiplex PCR; TCRdb's copy has only in-frame clones and leaves some out. The data hold about 84,000 clones, with roughly 80% observed a single time. The CDR3 totals 17 residues. V was cut by 0 bases and J by 9 bases, with 19 bases left in between. CDR1 and CDR2 from the germline V gene are SGHNT and YYREEE (reference sequence). V usage is TRBV5-4 and J usage is TRBJ1-6; tentative D call: TRBD1 (6 bases). The receptor was derived from a man aged 70-80 years with urothelial cancer. Sequencing used PBMCs, obtained around atezolizumab (anti-PD-L1) treatment. In DNA form, the CDR3 reads TGTGCCAGCAGCTTGGCCCTCTACCCAGGGGTAGCTTCACCCCTCCACTTT. Its translation is CASSLALYPGVASPLHF.